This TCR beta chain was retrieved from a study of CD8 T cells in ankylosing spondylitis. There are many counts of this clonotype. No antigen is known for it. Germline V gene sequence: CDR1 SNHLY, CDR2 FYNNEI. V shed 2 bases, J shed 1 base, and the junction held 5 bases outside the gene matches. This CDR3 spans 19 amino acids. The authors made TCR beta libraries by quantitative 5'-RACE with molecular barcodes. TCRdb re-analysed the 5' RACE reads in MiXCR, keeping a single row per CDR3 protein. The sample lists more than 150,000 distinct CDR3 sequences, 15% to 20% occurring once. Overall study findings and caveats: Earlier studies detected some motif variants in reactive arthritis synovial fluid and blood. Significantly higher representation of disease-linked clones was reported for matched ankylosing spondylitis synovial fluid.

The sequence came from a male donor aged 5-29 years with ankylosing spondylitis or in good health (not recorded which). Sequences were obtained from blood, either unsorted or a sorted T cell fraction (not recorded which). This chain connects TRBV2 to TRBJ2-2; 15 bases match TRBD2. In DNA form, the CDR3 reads TGTGCCAGCAGTGAACTTGCGGGACTAGCGGGAGGGAACACCGGGGAGCTGTTTTTT. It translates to CASSELAGLAGGNTGELFF.